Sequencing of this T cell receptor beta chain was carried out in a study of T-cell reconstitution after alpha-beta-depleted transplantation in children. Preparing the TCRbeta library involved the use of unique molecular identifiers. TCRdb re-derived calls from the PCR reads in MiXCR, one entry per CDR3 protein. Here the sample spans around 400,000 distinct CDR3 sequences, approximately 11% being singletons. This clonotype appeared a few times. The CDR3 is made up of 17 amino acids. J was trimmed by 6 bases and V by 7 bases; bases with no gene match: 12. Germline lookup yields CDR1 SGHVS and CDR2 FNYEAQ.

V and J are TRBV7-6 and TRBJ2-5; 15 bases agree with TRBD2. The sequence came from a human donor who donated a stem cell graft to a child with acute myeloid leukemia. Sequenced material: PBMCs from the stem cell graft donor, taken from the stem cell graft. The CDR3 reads CASNTNSGLAGGQTQYF. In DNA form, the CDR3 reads TGTGCCAGCAACACTAACTCCGGACTAGCGGGAGGGCAGACCCAGTACTTC.